These T cell receptor beta chains were read from a single sample in a study of memory CD4+ T cells and cytomegalovirus serostatus. Measured with immunoSEQ multiplex PCR; TCRdb has only the in-frame clones, and not every one. The profile shows under 80,000 clones, roughly 80% of them singletons. Sequencing was performed on memory CD4+ T cells from blood. Receptor source: an adult in good health and CMV-seropositive. Both conserved end residues are part of each CDR3.

V gene	CDR3 protein
TRBV5-8	CASSFQGAFWETQYF
TRBV6-6	CASKQGGVGSEAFF
TRBV4-3	CASSQSGTANTEAFF
TRBV19	CASSLSSGGNTGELFF
TRBV25-1	CASRTGTSTGELFF
TRBV5-6	CASSLAGGTGNEQFF
TRBV29-1	CSVGLAGVNEQFF
TRBV27	CASSSLLWGQETQYF
TRBV9	CASSRGLAGASNTGELFF
TRBV7-2	CASSYETGQTTGGYTF
TRBV2	CASSESRDTQYF
TRBV11-2	CASSLGIRTRDIDEQFF
TRBV29-1	CSVERGVSYNEQFF
TRBV7-2	CASSSTEGVGAFF
TRBV28	CASSLTGVYYGYTF
TRBV14	CASSQAPPGRGRDTGELFF
TRBV27	CASSHIPSTEAFF
TRBV5-1	CASSLVGLGNTEAFF
TRBV6-1	CASSQGRGLYGYTF
TRBV10-3	CAISPTSGGADTQYF